Listed below are T cell receptor beta chains from one sample, sequenced in a study of blood T cells in healthy people across ages. TCRdb recomputed calls from the 5' RACE reads with MiXCR, one row per CDR3 protein. The data contain about 1.1 million distinct CDR3 sequences, approximately 38% of them seen just once; the ten biggest clones take up about an eighth. Sample: blood. The receptors come from a man aged 18 to 35 in good health. CDR3s include the opening cysteine and the closing phenylalanine or tryptophan. A D gene is named only where the DNA matches it firmly. Size is stated for part of the rows, as once, few or many counts, or as a class when the clone is expanded.

clone_size | j_call | v_call | d_call | cdr3_aa | cdr3_nt
NA | TRBJ2-7 | TRBV20-1 | NA | CSASAGAQEQYF | TGCAGTGCTAGTGCAGGGGCGCAGGAGCAGTACTTC
once | TRBJ2-1 | TRBV6-2/TRBV6-3 | NA | CASGRDNHNEQFF | TGTGCCAGCGGCCGGGACAACCACAATGAGCAGTTCTTC
NA | TRBJ2-3 | TRBV12-3/TRBV12-4 | TRBD1 | CASSPDRSIIEADMQYF | TGTGCCAGCAGCCCGGACAGGTCTATTATTGAAGCAGATATGCAGTATTTT
NA | TRBJ2-5 | TRBV20-1 | TRBD2 | CSARQLSGRGETQYF | TGCAGTGCTAGACAACTTTCAGGGAGGGGAGAGACCCAGTACTTC
many | TRBJ1-2 | TRBV6-2/TRBV6-3 | TRBD1 | CASTDRGHYGYTF | TGTGCCAGCACGGACAGGGGCCACTATGGCTACACCTTC
NA | TRBJ2-5 | TRBV20-1 | NA | CSARAPSGFQETQYF | TGCAGTGCTAGAGCGCCTAGTGGGTTCCAAGAGACCCAGTACTTC
NA | TRBJ2-7 | TRBV4-3 | NA | CASSLSGTGSSYEQYF | TGCGCCAGCAGCCTTTCCGGGACGGGGAGCTCCTACGAGCAGTACTTC
once | TRBJ2-7 | TRBV4-3 | NA | CASSQDGGHSYEQYF | TGCGCCAGCAGCCAAGACGGCGGGCACTCCTACGAGCAGTACTTC
NA | TRBJ1-2 | TRBV7-9 | NA | CASSPTGQGIKGYTF | TGTGCCAGCAGCCCCACGGGGCAGGGAATAAAAGGCTACACCTTC
NA | TRBJ1-1 | TRBV20-1 | NA | CSADSEAFF | TGCAGTGCTGACAGTGAAGCTTTCTTT
NA | TRBJ2-5 | TRBV4-1 | NA | CASSPASRRETQYF | TGCGCCAGCAGCCCCGCGTCTAGGCGAGAGACCCAGTACTTC
NA | TRBJ2-3 | TRBV4-2 | NA | CASSQDRVYF | TGTGCCAGCAGCCAAGATCGGGTGTATTTT
few | TRBJ1-4 | TRBV15 | NA | CATSRDREGGDEKLFF | TGTGCCACCAGCAGAGATCGCGAGGGAGGGGATGAAAAACTGTTTTTT
NA | TRBJ2-1 | TRBV2 | TRBD1 | CASSDWRQGAVEQFF | TGTGCCAGCAGTGATTGGAGACAGGGGGCGGTTGAGCAGTTCTTC
NA | TRBJ1-5 | TRBV3-1 | NA | CASSQGGNPPQHF | TGTGCCAGCAGCCAAGGGGGCAATCCGCCCCAGCATTTT
few | TRBJ2-1 | TRBV19 | TRBD1 | CASSIGSGQPYNEQFF | TGTGCCAGTAGTATAGGGTCGGGACAGCCTTACAATGAGCAGTTCTTC
NA | TRBJ1-1 | TRBV7-2 | NA | CASSQGTWDTEAFF | TGTGCCAGCAGCCAGGGAACCTGGGACACTGAAGCTTTCTTT
NA | TRBJ1-1 | TRBV28 | TRBD1 | CASTTGTEAFF | TGTGCCAGCACGACAGGGACTGAAGCTTTCTTT
NA | TRBJ2-7 | TRBV7-6 | NA | CASSVSRNSEQYF | TGTGCCAGCAGCGTCTCACGGAATAGCGAGCAGTACTTC
few | TRBJ2-7 | TRBV6-1 | NA | CASGRFYEQYF | TGTGCCAGCGGACGGTTCTACGAGCAGTACTTC
many | TRBJ2-1 | TRBV7-3 | TRBD1 | CASSPRQGMNNEQFF | TGTGCCAGCAGCCCCCGACAGGGAATGAACAATGAGCAGTTCTTC
NA | TRBJ1-1 | TRBV28 | NA | CASTSLTGRTTEAFF | TGTGCCAGCACATCCTTAACAGGGCGTACAACTGAAGCTTTCTTT
few | TRBJ1-1 | TRBV27 | NA | CASSQQGRLPQNTEAFF | TGTGCCAGCAGTCAACAGGGCAGGTTACCCCAGAACACTGAAGCTTTCTTT
few | TRBJ1-6 | TRBV6-5 | TRBD1 | CASRSSGTENSPLHF | TGTGCCAGCAGAAGCTCCGGGACAGAAAATTCACCCCTCCACTTT
once | TRBJ1-2 | TRBV6-6 | NA | CASSQGGESYGYTF | TGTGCCAGCAGCCAAGGAGGAGAAAGCTATGGCTACACCTTC
NA | TRBJ1-2 | TRBV10-3 | TRBD1 | CAISGTLGQGLEGYTF | TGTGCCATCAGTGGGACCCTGGGACAGGGGTTGGAAGGCTACACCTTC
few | TRBJ1-1 | TRBV20-1 | NA | CSGGNTEAFF | TGCAGTGGGGGGAACACTGAAGCTTTCTTT
few | TRBJ1-5 | TRBV5-1 | TRBD1 | CASSSGPGQDQPQHF | TGCGCCAGCAGCTCTGGCCCGGGACAGGATCAGCCCCAGCATTTT
NA | TRBJ2-7 | TRBV20-1 | TRBD1 | CSGHRGSDYEQYF | TGCAGTGGACACAGGGGATCGGACTACGAGCAGTACTTC
NA | TRBJ2-3 | TRBV7-2 | NA | CASSLLASLPNGDTQYF | TGTGCCAGCAGCTTACTCGCTAGCCTCCCCAATGGAGATACACAGTATTTT
NA | TRBJ2-1 | TRBV25-1 | NA | CASSVSGLEQFF | TGTGCCAGCAGTGTTTCAGGTCTTGAGCAGTTCTTC
once | TRBJ2-3 | TRBV20-1 | NA | CSARDLKRVYTDTQYF | TGCAGTGCTAGAGATCTTAAAAGGGTATATACAGATACGCAGTATTTT
many | TRBJ2-1 | TRBV20-1 | TRBD2 | CSASLGLAGGLSYNEQFF | TGCAGTGCTAGTCTCGGACTAGCGGGGGGGCTCTCCTACAATGAGCAGTTCTTC
few | TRBJ2-1 | TRBV5-6 | TRBD1 | CASSNRDRVTNEQFF | TGTGCCAGCAGTAACCGGGACAGGGTCACGAATGAGCAGTTCTTC
NA | TRBJ2-5 | TRBV6-5 | TRBD1 | CASRADRGLETQYF | TGTGCCAGCAGGGCGGACAGGGGGTTGGAGACCCAGTACTTC
NA | TRBJ1-2 | TRBV7-2 | NA | CVSSLNGNYGYTF | TGTGTCAGCAGCTTAAACGGCAACTATGGCTACACCTTC
NA | TRBJ2-1 | TRBV30 | NA | CAWETRNSYNEQFF | TGTGCCTGGGAGACACGAAACTCCTACAATGAGCAGTTCTTC
NA | TRBJ1-1 | TRBV12-3/TRBV12-4 | NA | CASSPLLGGPTEAFF | TGTGCCAGCAGTCCTCTCCTCGGGGGGCCCACTGAAGCTTTCTTT
many | TRBJ2-1 | TRBV18 | NA | CASSLRTNNEQFF | TGTGCCAGCTCACTCCGGACCAACAATGAGCAGTTCTTC
NA | TRBJ1-5 | TRBV6-6 | NA | CASSYRSRVGNQPQHF | TGTGCCAGCAGTTACAGGAGCAGGGTGGGCAATCAGCCCCAGCATTTT
NA | TRBJ2-7 | TRBV7-2 | NA | CASSLLGRVSIDEQYF | TGTGCCAGCAGCTTATTAGGCAGGGTTTCCATCGACGAGCAGTACTTC
many | TRBJ1-2 | TRBV7-2 | NA | CASSPGANYGYTF | TGTGCCAGCAGCCCGGGGGCTAACTATGGCTACACCTTC
NA | TRBJ2-7 | TRBV7-2 | TRBD1 | CASSGGQTGNEQYF | TGTGCCAGCAGTGGGGGACAGACTGGGAATGAGCAGTACTTC
NA | TRBJ1-2 | TRBV7-9 | NA | CASSLWGIGYTF | TGTGCCAGCAGCTTATGGGGGATTGGCTACACCTTC
NA | TRBJ1-1 | TRBV10-2 | NA | CASSAPNLNTEAFF | TGCGCCAGCAGTGCCCCTAACTTGAACACTGAAGCTTTCTTT